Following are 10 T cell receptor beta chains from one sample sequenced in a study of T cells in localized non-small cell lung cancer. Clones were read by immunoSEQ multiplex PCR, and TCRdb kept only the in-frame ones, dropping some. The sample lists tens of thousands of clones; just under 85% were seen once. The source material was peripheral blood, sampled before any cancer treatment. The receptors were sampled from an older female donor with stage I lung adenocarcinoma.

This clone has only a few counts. The CDR3 DNA reads TGTGCCAGCAGCCTAAGTCAACAGAACACTGAAGCTTTCTTT. Encoded protein: CASSLSQQNTEAFF. The chain uses TRBV11-3 and TRBJ1-1, with D unclear. The CDR3 has 14 amino acids. CDR1 and CDR2 from the germline V gene are SGHNT and YENEEA. V was cut by 5 bases and J by 1 base, with 11 bases left in between.

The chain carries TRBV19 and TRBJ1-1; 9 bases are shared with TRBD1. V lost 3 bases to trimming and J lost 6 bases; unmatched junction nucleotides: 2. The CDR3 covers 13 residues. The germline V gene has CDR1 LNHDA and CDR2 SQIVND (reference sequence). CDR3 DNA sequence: TGTGCCAGTAGTATCACAGGGGGCTCTGAAGCTTTCTTT. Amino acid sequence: CASSITGGSEAFF. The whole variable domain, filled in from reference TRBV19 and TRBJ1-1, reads DGGITQSPKYLFRKEGQNVTLSCEQNLNHDAMYWYRQDPGQGLRLIYYSQIVNDFQKGDIAEGYSVSREKKESFPLTVTSAQKNPTAFYLCASSITGGSEAFFGQGTRLTVV.

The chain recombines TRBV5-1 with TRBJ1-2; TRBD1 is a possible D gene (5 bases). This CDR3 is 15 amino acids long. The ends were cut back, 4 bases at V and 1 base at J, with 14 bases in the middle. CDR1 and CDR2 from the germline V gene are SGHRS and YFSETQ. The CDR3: CASSPGGQYNYGYTF. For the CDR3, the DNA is TGCGCCAGCAGCCCGGGTGGACAATATAACTATGGCTACACCTTC.

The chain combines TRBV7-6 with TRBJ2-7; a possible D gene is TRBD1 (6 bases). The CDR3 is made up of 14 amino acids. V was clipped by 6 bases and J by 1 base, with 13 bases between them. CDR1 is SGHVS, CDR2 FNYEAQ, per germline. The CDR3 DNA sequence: TGTGCCAGCAGTCTCGGGACACTTTCCTACGAGCAGTACTTC. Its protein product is CASSLGTLSYEQYF.

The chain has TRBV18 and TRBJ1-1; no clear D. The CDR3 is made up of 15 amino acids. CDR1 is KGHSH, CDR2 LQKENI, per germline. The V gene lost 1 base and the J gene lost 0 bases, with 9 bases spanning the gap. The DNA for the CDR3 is TGTGCCAGCTCACCACAGAACGGTATGAACACTGAAGCTTTCTTT. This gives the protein CASSPQNGMNTEAFF. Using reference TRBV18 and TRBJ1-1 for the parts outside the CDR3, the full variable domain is NAGVMQNPRHLVRRRGQEARLRCSPMKGHSHVYWYRQLPEEGLKFMVYLQKENIIDESGMPKERFSAEFPKEGPSILRIQQVVRGDSAAYFCASSPQNGMNTEAFFGQGTRLTVV.

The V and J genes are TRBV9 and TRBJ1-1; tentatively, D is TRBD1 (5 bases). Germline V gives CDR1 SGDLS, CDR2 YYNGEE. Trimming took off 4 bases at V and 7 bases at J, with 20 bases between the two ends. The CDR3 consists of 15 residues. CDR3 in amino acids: CASSPRGGALDEAFF. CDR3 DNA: TGTGCCAGCAGCCCGAGAGGCGGGGCTCTGGATGAAGCTTTCTTT.

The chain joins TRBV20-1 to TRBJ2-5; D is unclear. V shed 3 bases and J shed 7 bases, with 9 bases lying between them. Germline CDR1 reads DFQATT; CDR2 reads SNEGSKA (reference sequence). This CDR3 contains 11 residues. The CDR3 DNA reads TGCAGTGCTAGTCCACTCGGGACCCAGTACTTC. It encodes CSASPLGTQYF.

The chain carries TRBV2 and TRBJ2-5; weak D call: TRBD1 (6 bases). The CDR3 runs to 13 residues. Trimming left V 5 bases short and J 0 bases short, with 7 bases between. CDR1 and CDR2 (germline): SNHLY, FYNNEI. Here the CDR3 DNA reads TGTGCCAGCAGTTGGACAGACCAAGAGACCCAGTACTTC. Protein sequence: CASSWTDQETQYF.

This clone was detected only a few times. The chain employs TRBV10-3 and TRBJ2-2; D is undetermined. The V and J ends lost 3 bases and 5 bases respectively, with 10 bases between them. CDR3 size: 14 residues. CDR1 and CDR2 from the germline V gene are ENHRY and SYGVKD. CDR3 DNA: TGTGCCATCAGTGAATCCCCGAGGACCGGGGAGCTGTTTTTT. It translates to CAISESPRTGELFF.

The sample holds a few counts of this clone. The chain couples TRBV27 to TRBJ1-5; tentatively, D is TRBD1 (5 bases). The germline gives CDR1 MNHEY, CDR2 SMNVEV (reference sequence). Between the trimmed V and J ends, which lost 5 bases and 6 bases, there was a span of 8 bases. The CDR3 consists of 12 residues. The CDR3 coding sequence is TGTGCCAGCAGTACAGGATTTCAGCCCCAGCATTTT. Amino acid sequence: CASSTGFQPQHF.